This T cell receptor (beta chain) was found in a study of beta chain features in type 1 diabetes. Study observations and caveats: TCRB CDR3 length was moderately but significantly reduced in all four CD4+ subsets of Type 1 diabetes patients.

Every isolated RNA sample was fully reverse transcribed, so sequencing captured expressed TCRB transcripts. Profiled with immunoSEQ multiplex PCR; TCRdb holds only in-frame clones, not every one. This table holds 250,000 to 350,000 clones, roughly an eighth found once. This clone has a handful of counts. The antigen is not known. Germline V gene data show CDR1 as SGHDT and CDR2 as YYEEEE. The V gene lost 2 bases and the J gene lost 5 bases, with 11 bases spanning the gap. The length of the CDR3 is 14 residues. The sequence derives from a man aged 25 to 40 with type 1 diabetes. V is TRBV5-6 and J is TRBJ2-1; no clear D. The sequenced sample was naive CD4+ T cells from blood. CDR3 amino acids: CASSFGLVNNEQFF. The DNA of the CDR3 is TGTGCCAGCAGCTTTGGGCTTGTAAACAATGAGCAGTTCTTC.